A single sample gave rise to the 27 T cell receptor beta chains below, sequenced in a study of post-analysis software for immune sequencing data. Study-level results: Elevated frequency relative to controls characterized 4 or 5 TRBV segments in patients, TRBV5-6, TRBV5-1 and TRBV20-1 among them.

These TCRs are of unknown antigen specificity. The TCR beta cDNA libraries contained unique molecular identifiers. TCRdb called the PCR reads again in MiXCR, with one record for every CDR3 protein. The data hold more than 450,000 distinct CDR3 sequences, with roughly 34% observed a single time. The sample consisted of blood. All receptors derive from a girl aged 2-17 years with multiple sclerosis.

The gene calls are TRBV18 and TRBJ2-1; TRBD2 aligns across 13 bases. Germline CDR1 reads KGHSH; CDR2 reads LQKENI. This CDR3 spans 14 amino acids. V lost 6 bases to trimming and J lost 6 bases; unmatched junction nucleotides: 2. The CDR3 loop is CASSWTSGGNEQFF. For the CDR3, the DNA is TGTGCCAGCTCCTGGACTAGCGGGGGCAATGAGCAGTTCTTC.

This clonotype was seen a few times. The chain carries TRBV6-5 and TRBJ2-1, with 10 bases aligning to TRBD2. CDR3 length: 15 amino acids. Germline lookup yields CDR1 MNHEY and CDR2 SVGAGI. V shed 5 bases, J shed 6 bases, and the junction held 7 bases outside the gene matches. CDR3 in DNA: TGTGCCAGCAGTACAGGGACTAGCGAATCCAATGAGCAGTTCTTC. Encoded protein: CASSTGTSESNEQFF.

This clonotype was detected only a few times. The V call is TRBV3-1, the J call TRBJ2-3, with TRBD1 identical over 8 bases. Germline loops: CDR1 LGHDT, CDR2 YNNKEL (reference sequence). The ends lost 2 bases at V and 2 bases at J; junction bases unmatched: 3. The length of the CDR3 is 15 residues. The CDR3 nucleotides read TGTGCCAGCAGCCAATCAGGGGGCCTCACAGATACGCAGTATTTT. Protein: CASSQSGGLTDTQYF.

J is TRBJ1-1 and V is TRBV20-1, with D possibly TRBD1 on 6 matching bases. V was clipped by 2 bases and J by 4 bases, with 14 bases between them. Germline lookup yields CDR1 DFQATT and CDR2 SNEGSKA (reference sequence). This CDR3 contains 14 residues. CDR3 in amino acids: CSARTGTWGTEAFF. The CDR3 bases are TGCAGTGCTAGAACCGGGACATGGGGCACTGAAGCTTTCTTT.

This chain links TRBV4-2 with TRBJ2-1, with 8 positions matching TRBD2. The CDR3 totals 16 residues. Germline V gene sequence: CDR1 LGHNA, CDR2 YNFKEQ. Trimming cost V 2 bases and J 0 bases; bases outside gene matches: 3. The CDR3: CASSQLAGGSYNEQFF. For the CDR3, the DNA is TGTGCCAGCAGCCAACTAGCGGGTGGCTCCTACAATGAGCAGTTCTTC.

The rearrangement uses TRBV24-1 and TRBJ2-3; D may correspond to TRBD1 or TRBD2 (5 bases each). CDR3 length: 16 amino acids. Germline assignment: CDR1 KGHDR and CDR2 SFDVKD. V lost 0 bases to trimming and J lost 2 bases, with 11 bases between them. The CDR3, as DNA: TGTGCCACCAGTGATTTGAGGCGAGGGGTCACAGATACGCAGTATTTT. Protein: CATSDLRRGVTDTQYF.

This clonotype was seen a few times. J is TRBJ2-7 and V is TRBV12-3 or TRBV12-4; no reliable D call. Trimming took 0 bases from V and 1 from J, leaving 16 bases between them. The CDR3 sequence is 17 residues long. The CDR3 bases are TGTGCCAGCAGTTTAGCCCCCCTCCCGAACCCATCCTACGAGCAGTACTTC. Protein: CASSLAPLPNPSYEQYF.

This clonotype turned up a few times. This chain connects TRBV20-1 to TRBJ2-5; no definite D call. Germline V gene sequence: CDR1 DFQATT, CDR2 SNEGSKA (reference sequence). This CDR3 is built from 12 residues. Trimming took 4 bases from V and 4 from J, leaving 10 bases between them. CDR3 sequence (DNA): TGCAGTGCTAATGTTCCAGCAGAGACCCAGTACTTC. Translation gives CSANVPAETQYF.

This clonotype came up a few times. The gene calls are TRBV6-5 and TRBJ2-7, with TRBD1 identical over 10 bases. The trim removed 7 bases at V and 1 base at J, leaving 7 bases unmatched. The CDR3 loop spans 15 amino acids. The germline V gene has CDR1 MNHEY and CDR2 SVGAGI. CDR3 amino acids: CASIAPGQGSYEQYF. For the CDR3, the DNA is TGTGCCAGCATCGCGCCGGGACAGGGGTCCTACGAGCAGTACTTC.

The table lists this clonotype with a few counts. CDR3 region: CASSLGTGIPQFF. Here the CDR3 DNA reads TGTGCCAGCAGCTTAGGGACAGGGATCCCGCAGTTCTTC. The chain links TRBV7-9 to TRBJ2-1; 8 positions agree with TRBD1. CDR3 size: 13 residues. J gave up 12 bases and V 1 base, and 5 bases lay outside the gene matches. CDR1 SEHNR and CDR2 FQNEAQ come from the germline V gene (reference sequence).

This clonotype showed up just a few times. As DNA, the CDR3 is TGTGCCAGCAGCCGCCCCAGTGGAGGGGGCACAGATACGCAGTATTTT. Its protein is CASSRPSGGGTDTQYF. The chain has TRBV3-1 and TRBJ2-3, with TRBD2 as a possible D gene (6 bases). V lost 4 bases and J lost 1, with 15 bases in between. The germline V gene encodes CDR1 LGHDT and CDR2 YNNKEL (reference sequence). The CDR3 has 16 residues.

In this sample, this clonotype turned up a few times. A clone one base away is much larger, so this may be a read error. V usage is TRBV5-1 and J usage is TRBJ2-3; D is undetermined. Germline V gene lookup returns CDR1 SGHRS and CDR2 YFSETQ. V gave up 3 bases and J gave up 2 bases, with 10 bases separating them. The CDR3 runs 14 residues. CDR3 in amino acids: CASSWLPTTDTQYF. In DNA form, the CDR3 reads TGCGCCAGCAGCTGGCTTCCAACCACAGATACGCAGTATTTT.

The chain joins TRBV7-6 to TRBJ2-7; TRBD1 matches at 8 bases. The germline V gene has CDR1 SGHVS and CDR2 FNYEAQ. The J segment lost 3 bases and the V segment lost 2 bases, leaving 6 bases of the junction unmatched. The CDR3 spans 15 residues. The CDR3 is CASSLRWDRNYEQYF. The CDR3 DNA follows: TGTGCCAGCAGCTTAAGGTGGGACAGGAACTACGAGCAGTACTTC.

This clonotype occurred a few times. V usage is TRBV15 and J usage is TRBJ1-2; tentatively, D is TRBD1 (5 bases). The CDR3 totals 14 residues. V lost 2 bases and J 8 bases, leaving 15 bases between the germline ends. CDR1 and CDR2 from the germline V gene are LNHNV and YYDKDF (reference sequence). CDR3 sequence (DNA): TGTGCCACCAGCAGATCTAACTTGGGGGAGGGCTACACCTTC. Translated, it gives CATSRSNLGEGYTF.

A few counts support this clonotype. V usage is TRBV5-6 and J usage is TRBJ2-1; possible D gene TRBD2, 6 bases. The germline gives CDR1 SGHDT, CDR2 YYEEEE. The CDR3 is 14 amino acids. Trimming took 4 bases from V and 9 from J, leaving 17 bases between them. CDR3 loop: CASSVGLGSSEQFF. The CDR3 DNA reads TGTGCCAGCAGCGTGGGACTGGGGTCGAGTGAGCAGTTCTTC. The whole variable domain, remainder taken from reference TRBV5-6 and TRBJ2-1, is DAGVTQSPTHLIKTRGQQVTLRCSPKSGHDTVSWYQQALGQGPQFIFQYYEEEERQRGNFPDRFSGHQFPNYSSELNVNALLLGDSALYLCASSVGLGSSEQFFGPGTRLTVL.

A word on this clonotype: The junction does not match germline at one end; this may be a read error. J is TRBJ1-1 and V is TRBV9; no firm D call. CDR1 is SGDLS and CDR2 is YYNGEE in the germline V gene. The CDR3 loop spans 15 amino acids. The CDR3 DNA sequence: TGTGCCAGCAGTGTAGAGGCAGGTTGGGACACTGAAGCTTTCTTT. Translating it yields CASSVEAGWDTEAFF.

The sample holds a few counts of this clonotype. The CDR3 reads CASSAGQAFSYEQYF. CDR3 nucleotides: TGTGCCAGCAGCGCCGGACAGGCCTTCTCCTACGAGCAGTACTTC. V usage is TRBV7-8 and J usage is TRBJ2-7, with 7 nucleotides matching TRBD1. The trim removed 5 bases at V and 0 bases at J, leaving 7 bases unmatched. Germline lookup yields CDR1 SGHVS and CDR2 FQNEAQ. This CDR3 is built from 15 residues.

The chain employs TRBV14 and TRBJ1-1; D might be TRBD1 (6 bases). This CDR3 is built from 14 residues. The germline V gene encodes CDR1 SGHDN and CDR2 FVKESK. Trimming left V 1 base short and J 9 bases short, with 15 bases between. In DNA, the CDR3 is TGTGCCAGCAGCCAAGCCCCAGGGGAGGGGCAAGCTTTCTTT. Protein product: CASSQAPGEGQAFF. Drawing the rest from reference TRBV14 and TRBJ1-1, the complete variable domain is EAGVTQFPSHSVIEKGQTVTLRCDPISGHDNLYWYRRVMGKEIKFLLHFVKESKQDESGMPNNRFLAERTGGTYSTLKVQPAELEDSGVYFCASSQAPGEGQAFFGQGTRLTVV.

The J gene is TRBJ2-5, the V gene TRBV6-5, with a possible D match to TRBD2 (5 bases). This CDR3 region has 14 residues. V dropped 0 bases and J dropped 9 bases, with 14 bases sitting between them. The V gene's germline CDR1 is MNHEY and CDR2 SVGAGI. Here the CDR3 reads CASSYSSDSGAQYF. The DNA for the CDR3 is TGTGCCAGCAGTTACTCGTCGGACTCCGGGGCCCAGTACTTC.

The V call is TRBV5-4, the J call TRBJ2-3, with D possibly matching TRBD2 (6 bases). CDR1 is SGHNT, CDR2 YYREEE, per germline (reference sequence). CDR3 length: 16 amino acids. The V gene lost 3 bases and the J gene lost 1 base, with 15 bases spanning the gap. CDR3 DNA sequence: TGTGCCAGCAGCTCGGACCTAGCGAGGGGCACAGATACGCAGTATTTT. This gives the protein CASSSDLARGTDTQYF. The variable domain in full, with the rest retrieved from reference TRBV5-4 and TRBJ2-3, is ETGVTQSPTHLIKTRGQQVTLRCSSQSGHNTVSWYQQALGQGPQFIFQYYREEENGRGNFPPRFSGLQFPNYSSELNVNALELDDSALYLCASSSDLARGTDTQYFGPGTRLTVL.

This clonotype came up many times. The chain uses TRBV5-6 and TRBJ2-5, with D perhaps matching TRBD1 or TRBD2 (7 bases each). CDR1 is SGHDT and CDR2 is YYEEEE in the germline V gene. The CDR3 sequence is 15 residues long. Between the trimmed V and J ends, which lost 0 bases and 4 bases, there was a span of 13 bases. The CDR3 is CASSLAGRGPETQYF. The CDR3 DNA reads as TGTGCCAGCAGCTTGGCTGGGAGGGGGCCAGAGACCCAGTACTTC.

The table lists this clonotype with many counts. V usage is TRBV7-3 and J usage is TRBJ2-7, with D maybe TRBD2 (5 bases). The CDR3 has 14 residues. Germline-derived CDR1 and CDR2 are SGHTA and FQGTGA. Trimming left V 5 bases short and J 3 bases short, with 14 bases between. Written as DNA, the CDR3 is TGTGCCAGCAGCGAAAGACCGGGGAACTACGAGCAGTACTTC. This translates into CASSERPGNYEQYF.

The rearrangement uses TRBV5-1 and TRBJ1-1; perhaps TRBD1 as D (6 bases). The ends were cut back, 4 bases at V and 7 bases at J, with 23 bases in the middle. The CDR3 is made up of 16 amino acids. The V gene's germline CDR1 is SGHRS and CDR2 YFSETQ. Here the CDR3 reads CASSPPGGRVGNEAFF. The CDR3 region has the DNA TGCGCCAGCAGCCCCCCCGGGGGGCGTGTTGGTAATGAAGCTTTCTTT.

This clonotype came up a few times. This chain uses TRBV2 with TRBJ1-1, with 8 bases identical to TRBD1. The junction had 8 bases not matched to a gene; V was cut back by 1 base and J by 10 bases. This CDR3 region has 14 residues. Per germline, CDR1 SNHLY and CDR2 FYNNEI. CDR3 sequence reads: CASSEGTGSAGAFF. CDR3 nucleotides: TGTGCCAGCAGTGAAGGGACAGGGAGCGCGGGAGCTTTCTTT.

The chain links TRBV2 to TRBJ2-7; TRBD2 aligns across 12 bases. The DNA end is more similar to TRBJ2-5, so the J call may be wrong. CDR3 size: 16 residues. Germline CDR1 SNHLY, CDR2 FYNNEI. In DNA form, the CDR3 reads TGTGCCAGCAGGTGGACTAGCGGGGTGCATGAAGAGACCCAGTACTTC. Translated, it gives CASRWTSGVHEETQYF.

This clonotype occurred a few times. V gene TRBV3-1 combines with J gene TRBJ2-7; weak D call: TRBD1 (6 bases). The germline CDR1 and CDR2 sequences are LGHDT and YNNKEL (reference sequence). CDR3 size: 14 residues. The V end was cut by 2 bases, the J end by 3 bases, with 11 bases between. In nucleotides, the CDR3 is TGTGCCAGCAGCCAAACCCAGGGGAACTACGAGCAGTACTTC. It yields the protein CASSQTQGNYEQYF.

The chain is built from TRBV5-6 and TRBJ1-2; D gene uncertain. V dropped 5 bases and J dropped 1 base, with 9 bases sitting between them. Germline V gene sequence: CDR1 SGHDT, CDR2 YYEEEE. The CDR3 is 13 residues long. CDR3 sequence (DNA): TGTGCCAGCAGGCCGATGATTAACTATGGCTACACCTTC. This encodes CASRPMINYGYTF.